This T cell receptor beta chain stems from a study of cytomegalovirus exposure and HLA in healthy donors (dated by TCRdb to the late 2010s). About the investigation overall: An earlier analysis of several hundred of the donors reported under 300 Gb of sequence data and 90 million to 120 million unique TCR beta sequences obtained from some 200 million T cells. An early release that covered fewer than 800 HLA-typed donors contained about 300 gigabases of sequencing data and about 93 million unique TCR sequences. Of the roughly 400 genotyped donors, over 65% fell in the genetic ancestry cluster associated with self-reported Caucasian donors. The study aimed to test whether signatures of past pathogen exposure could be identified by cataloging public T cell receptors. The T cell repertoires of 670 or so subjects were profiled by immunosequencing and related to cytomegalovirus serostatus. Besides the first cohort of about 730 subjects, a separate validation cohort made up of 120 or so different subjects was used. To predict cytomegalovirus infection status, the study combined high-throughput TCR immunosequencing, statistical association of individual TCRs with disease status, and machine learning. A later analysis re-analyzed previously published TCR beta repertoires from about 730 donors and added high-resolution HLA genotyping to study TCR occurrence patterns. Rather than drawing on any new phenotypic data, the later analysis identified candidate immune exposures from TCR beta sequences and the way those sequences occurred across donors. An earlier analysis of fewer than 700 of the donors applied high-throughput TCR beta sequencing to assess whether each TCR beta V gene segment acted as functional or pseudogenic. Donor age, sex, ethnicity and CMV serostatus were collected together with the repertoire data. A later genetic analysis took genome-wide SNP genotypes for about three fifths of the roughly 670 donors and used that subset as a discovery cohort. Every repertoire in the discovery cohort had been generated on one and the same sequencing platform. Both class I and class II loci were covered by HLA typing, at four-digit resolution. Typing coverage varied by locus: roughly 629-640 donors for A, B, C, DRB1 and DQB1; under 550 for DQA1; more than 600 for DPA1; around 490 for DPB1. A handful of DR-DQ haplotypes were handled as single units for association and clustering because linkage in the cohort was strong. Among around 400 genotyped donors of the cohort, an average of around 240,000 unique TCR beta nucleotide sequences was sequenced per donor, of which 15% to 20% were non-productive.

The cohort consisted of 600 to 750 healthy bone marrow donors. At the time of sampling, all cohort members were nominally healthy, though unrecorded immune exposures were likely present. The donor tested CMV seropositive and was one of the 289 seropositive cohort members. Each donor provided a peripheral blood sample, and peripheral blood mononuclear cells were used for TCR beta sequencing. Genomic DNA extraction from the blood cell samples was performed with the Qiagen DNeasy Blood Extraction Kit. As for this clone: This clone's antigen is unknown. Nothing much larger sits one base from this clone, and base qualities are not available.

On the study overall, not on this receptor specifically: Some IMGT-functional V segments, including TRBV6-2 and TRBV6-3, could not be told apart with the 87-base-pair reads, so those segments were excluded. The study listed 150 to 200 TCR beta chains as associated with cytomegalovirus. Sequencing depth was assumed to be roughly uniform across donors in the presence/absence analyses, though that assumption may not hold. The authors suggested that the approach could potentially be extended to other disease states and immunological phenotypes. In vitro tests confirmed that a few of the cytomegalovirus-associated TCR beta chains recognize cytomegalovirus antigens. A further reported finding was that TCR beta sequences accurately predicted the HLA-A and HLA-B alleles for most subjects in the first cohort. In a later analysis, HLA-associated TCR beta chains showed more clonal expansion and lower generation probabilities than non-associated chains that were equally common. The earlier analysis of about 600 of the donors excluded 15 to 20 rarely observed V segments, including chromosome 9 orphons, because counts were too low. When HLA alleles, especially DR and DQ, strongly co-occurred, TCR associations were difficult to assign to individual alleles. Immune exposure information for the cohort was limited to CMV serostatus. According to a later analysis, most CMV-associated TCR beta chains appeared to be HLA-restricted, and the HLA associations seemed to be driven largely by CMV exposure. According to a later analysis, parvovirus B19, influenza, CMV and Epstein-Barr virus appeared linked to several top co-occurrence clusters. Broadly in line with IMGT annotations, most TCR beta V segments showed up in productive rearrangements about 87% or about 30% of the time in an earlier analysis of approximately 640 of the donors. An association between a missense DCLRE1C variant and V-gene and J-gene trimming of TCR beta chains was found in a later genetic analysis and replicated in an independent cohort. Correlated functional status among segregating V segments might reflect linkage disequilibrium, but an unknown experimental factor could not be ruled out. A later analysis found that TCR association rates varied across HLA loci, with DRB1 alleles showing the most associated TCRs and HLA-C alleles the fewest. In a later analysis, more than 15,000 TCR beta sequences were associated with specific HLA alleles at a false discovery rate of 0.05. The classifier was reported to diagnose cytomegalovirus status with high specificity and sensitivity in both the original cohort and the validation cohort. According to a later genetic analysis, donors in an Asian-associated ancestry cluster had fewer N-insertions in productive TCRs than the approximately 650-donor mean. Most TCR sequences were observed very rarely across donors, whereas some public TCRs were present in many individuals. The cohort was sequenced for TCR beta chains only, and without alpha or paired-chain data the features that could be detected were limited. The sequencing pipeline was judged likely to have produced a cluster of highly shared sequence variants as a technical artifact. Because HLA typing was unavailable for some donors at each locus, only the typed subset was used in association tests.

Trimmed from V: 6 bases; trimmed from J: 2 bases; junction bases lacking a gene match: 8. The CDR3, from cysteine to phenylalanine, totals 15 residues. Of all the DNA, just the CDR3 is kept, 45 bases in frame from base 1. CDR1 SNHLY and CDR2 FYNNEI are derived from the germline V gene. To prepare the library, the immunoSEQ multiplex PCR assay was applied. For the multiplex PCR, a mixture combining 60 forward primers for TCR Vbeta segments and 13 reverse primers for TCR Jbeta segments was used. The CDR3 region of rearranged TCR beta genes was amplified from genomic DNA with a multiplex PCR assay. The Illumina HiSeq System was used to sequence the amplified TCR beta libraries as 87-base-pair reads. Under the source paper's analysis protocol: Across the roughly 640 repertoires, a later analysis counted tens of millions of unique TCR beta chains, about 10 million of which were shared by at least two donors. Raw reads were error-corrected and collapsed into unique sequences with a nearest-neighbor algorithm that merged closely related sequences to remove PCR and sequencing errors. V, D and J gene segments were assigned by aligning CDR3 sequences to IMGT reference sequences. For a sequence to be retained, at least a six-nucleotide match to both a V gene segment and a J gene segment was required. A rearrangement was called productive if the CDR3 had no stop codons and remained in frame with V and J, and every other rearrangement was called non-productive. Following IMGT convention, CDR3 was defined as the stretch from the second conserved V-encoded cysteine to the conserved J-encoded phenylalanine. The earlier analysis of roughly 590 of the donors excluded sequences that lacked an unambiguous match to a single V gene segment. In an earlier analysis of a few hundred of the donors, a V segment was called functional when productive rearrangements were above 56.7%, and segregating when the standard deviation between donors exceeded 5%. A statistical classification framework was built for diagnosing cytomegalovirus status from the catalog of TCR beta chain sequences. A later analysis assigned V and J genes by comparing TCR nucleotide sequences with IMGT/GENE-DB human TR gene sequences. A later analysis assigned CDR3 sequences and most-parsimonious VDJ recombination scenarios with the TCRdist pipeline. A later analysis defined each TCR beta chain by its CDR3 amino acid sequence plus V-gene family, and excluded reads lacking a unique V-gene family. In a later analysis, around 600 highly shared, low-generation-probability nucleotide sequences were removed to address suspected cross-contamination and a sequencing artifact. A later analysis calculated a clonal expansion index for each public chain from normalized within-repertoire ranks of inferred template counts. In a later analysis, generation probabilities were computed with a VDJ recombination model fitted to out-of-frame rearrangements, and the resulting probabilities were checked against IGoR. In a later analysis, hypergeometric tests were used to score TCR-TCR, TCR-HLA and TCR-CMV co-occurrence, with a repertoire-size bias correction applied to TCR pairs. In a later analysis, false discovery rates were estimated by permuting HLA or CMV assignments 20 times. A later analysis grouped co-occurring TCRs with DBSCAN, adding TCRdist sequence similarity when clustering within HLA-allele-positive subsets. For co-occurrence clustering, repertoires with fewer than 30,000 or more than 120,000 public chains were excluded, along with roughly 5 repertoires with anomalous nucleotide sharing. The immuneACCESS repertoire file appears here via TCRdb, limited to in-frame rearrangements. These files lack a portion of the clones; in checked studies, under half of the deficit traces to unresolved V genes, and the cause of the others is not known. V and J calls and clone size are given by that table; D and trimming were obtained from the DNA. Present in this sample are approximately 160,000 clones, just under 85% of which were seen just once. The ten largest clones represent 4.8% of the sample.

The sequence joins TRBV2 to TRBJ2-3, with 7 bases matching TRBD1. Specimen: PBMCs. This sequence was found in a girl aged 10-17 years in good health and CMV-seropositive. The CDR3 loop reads CASRQRQGPTDTQYF. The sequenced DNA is TGTGCCAGCAGGCAACGACAGGGACCCACAGATACGCAGTATTTT.